One and the same sample provided the 26 T cell receptor beta chains below, sequenced in a study of regulatory T cells in long-lasting Graves disease (dated by TCRdb to the early 2020s). Reading the label with the study, this specimen's time point is: persistent/refractory GD, antithyroid drugs over 5 years with positive TRAb. For both TCR sequencing and RNA sequencing, RNA was extracted from PBMCs using TRIzol. Receptor amplification or capture employed multiplex PCR. Sequencing was carried out with an Illumina HiSeq 4000. CDR3 regions were amplified by Arm-PCR with iRepertoire HTBI primers to construct TCR beta libraries. Clones were called with MiXCR by TCRdb after fastp trimmed the public reads at Q25, and only in-frame beta chains were retained. Every entry covers one CDR3 protein and lists the most common genes and DNA from its rows. The sample has around 450,000 distinct CDR3 sequences on record, roughly 21% of them singletons. Less than 9% of the sample belongs to the ten largest clones.

The sample here was peripheral blood mononuclear cells (PBMCs), taken when the disease was refractory, from a patient treated with antithyroid drugs. Receptors originate from a female donor with Graves disease.

V usage is TRBV7-9 and J usage is TRBJ2-7, with 7 positions matching TRBD1. The CDR3 is 15 residues long. Germline V lookup: CDR1 SEHNR, CDR2 FQNEAQ (reference sequence). J gave up 2 bases and V 4 bases, and 8 bases lay outside the gene matches. As DNA, the CDR3 is TGTGCCAGCAGCTCGGAGGACAGGTTCCCCTACGAGCAGTACTTC. As protein: CASSSEDRFPYEQYF. Combining the CDR3 with reference TRBV7-9 and TRBJ2-7 gives the whole variable domain DTGVSQNPRHKITKRGQNVTFRCDPISEHNRLYWYRQTLGQGPEFLTYFQNEAQLEKSRLLSDRFSAERPKGSFSTLEIQRTEQGDSAMYLCASSSEDRFPYEQYFGPGTRLTVT.

This clonotype was observed a handful of times. The chain recombines TRBV5-1 with TRBJ2-2, with D possibly matching TRBD2 (5 bases). CDR1 SGHRS and CDR2 YFSETQ come from the germline V gene. CDR3 length: 15 amino acids. Trimming took 6 bases from V and 1 from J, leaving 13 bases between them. The CDR3 reads CASKSGIVNTGELFF. CDR3 sequence (DNA): TGCGCCAGCAAATCCGGGATCGTGAACACCGGGGAGCTGTTTTTT. Full variable domain (rest looked up from reference TRBV5-1 and TRBJ2-2): KAGVTQTPRYLIKTRGQQVTLSCSPISGHRSVSWYQQTPGQGLQFLFEYFSETQRNKGNFPGRFSGRQFSNSRSEMNVSTLELGDSALYLCASKSGIVNTGELFFGEGSRLTVL.

Concerning this clonotype itself: A read error may explain this, as a much larger clone is one base away. The genes are TRBV29-1 and TRBJ1-2; maybe TRBD1 (6 bases). The length of the CDR3 is 15 residues. The ends were cut back, 4 bases at V and 3 bases at J, with 18 bases in the middle. The V gene's germline CDR1 is SQVTM and CDR2 ANQGSEA. The CDR3 DNA sequence: TGCAGCGTTGGGACACAGGGTTTTCGAGACTATGGCTACACCTTC. Protein product: CSVGTQGFRDYGYTF.

This clonotype was seen at least ten times. The chain joins TRBV12-5 to TRBJ2-2; TRBD1 or TRBD2 may be the D gene (5 bases each). Germline V gene data show CDR1 as LGHNT and CDR2 as FRNRAP. The CDR3 loop spans 18 amino acids. V was cut by 0 bases and J by 1 base, with 15 bases left in between. CDR3 nucleotides: TGTGCTAGTGGTTTGGTCCGAACCGGGACGGTGAACACCGGGGAGCTGTTTTTT. Protein sequence: CASGLVRTGTVNTGELFF.

The chain recombines TRBV6-1 with TRBJ2-2; possibly TRBD1 for D (6 bases). CDR1 is MNHNS, CDR2 SASEGT, per germline. The CDR3 runs to 13 residues. V was pared by 6 bases and J by 7 bases, with 12 bases between. CDR3 sequence reads: CASRDTGSGELFF. DNA of the CDR3: TGTGCCAGCAGGGATACAGGGAGCGGGGAGCTGTTTTTT.

This clonotype has a count of ten or more. V is TRBV7-2 and J is TRBJ1-1; 10 bases align to TRBD1. V was clipped by 3 bases and J by 8 bases; unmatched bases: 3. Germline CDR1 is SGHTA and CDR2 is FQGNSA. This CDR3 has 13 amino acids. CDR3 coding DNA: TGTGCCAGCAGCTTGACAGGGGGCGGCGAAGCTTTCTTT. Translated: CASSLTGGGEAFF.

Many counts were recorded for this clonotype. V usage is TRBV2 and J usage is TRBJ1-2; D is unresolved. V lost 9 bases and J lost 4, with 15 bases in between. CDR1 and CDR2 (germline): SNHLY, FYNNEI. This CDR3 is built from 13 residues. The CDR3 region has the DNA TGTGCCAGGACCGCAAAGGGTACCTATGGCTACACCTTC. Protein: CARTAKGTYGYTF.

This clonotype has only a few counts. CDR3 amino acids: CASSYSRGGTSYEQYF. CDR3 sequence (DNA): TGTGCCAGCAGTTACTCCCGGGGAGGGACTTCCTACGAGCAGTACTTC. The gene calls are TRBV6-9 and TRBJ2-7; 7 positions agree with TRBD2. V shed 3 bases, J shed 1 base, and the junction held 9 bases outside the gene matches. This CDR3 region has 16 residues. The germline CDR1 and CDR2 sequences are MNHGY and SVAAGI.

In its sample, this clonotype was seen a few times. The CDR3 sequence: CASGGEGRITEAFF. CDR3 coding DNA: TGTGCCAGCGGAGGGGAGGGTAGGATCACTGAAGCTTTCTTT. The chain combines TRBV6-2 or TRBV6-3 with TRBJ1-1; D is possibly TRBD1 (5 bases). The germline V and J ends were trimmed by 8 bases and 4 bases, with 17 bases remaining between them. This CDR3 contains 14 residues. Germline V lookup: CDR1 MNHEY, CDR2 SVGEGT.

This clonotype was recorded a few times. The chain has TRBV5-4 and TRBJ2-2, with 9 bases aligning to TRBD1. Germline values: CDR1 SGHNT, CDR2 YYREEE (reference sequence). Trimming took 3 bases from V and 2 from J; bases not matched to a gene: 14. This CDR3 region has 19 residues. In DNA form, the CDR3 reads TGTGCCAGCAGCTCCTCACGGCCGGACAGGGGCTTTAACACCGGGGAGCTGTTTTTT. It encodes CASSSSRPDRGFNTGELFF.

This clonotype was detected many times. This sequence joins TRBV5-6 and TRBJ1-4; D is unclear. Trimming removed 1 base from V and 4 bases from J, with 11 bases in between. This CDR3 has 15 residues. Germline V gene sequence: CDR1 SGHDT, CDR2 YYEEEE. The CDR3 nucleotides read TGTGCCAGCAGCTTGTTAGAGACTTTTAATGAAAAACTGTTTTTT. Translation gives CASSLLETFNEKLFF.

The chain employs TRBV30 and TRBJ2-5; D may match TRBD1 or TRBD2 (6 bases each). Germline CDR1 GTSNPN, CDR2 SVGIG (reference sequence). Trimming pared 4 bases from V and 5 bases from J, leaving 17 bases between. The CDR3 spans 14 residues. The CDR3 spells CAWMGGVGWETQYF. The DNA of the CDR3 is TGTGCCTGGATGGGGGGCGTTGGTTGGGAGACCCAGTACTTC.

The V gene is TRBV24-1, the J gene TRBJ2-2, with TRBD2 identical over 7 bases. Germline V lookup: CDR1 KGHDR, CDR2 SFDVKD. Trimming removed 5 bases from V and 1 base from J; junction bases left unmatched: 3. This CDR3 region has 15 residues. Here the CDR3 reads CATSGPSGNTGELFF. The CDR3 DNA is TGTGCCACCAGTGGGCCTAGCGGGAACACCGGGGAGCTGTTTTTT.

This clonotype has at least ten counts. V and J are TRBV28 and TRBJ1-5; no reliable D call. Germline V gene lookup returns CDR1 MDHEN and CDR2 SYDVKM. The CDR3 consists of 14 residues. V lost 8 bases, J lost 5 bases, and 16 bases lay in between. The CDR3, as DNA: TGTGCCAGCGACCGGGCCCCGAGGCATCAGCCCCAGCATTTT. Protein product: CASDRAPRHQPQHF. Using reference TRBV28 and TRBJ1-5 for the parts outside the CDR3, the full variable domain is DVKVTQSSRYLVKRTGEKVFLECVQDMDHENMFWYRQDPGLGLRLIYFSYDVKMKEKGDIPEGYSVSREKKERFSLILESASTNQTSMYLCASDRAPRHQPQHFGDGTRLSIL.

There are a few counts of this clonotype. The gene calls are TRBV6-1 and TRBJ2-7, with D perhaps being TRBD1 or TRBD2 (5 bases each). This CDR3 is 12 amino acids long. Deletions cut 5 bases from V and 9 bases from J, with 14 bases between. From germline, CDR1 is MNHNS and CDR2 SASEGT. Written as DNA, the CDR3 is TGTGCCAGCAGTACCGGACAACGGGGGCAGTACTTC. Amino acids: CASSTGQRGQYF.

V usage is TRBV5-1 and J usage is TRBJ2-1, with 14 bases fitting TRBD2. Trimming removed 4 bases from V and 4 bases from J; junction bases left unmatched: 4. The CDR3 is 16 amino acids. Germline V gene data show CDR1 as SGHRS and CDR2 as YFSETQ. The CDR3 coding sequence is TGCGCCAGCAGCCAAGGGACTAGCGGGAGATACAATGAGCAGTTCTTC. It translates to CASSQGTSGRYNEQFF.

V and J are TRBV11-2 and TRBJ1-2, with 8 nucleotides matching TRBD1. V dropped 3 bases and J dropped 3; count of bases not matched to a gene: 9. CDR1 is SGHAT and CDR2 is FQNNGV in the germline V gene. This CDR3 contains 16 residues. Here the CDR3 DNA reads TGTGCCAGCAGCTTCCCCGGGACAGGAAGGTACTATGGCTACACCTTC. Translated, it gives CASSFPGTGRYYGYTF.

In its sample, this clonotype was seen many times. The V gene is TRBV28, the J gene TRBJ1-6, with D perhaps TRBD1 (6 bases). CDR1 and CDR2 from the germline V gene are MDHEN and SYDVKM. The V gene lost 6 bases and the J gene lost 8 bases, with 17 bases spanning the gap. CDR3 length: 15 residues. Written as DNA, the CDR3 is TGTGCCAGCAGCCGCTCAACAGGGTTAGATTCACCCCTCCACTTT. Translated, it gives CASSRSTGLDSPLHF.

There are a few counts of this clonotype. The V and J genes are TRBV6-1 and TRBJ2-7; D is possibly TRBD2 (5 bases). Trimming removed 6 bases at V and 3 bases at J, with 9 bases between. The CDR3 extends over 12 amino acids. The germline gives CDR1 MNHNS, CDR2 SASEGT. This CDR3 is CASSSGNYEQYF. CDR3 coding DNA: TGTGCCAGCAGCAGCGGAAACTACGAGCAGTACTTC.

The chain links TRBV28 to TRBJ2-2; 13 nucleotides agree with TRBD2. The CDR3 extends over 14 amino acids. The germline CDR1 and CDR2 sequences are MDHEN and SYDVKM. V trimming: 6 bases; J trimming: 5 bases; junction bases outside the gene matches: 0. CDR3 residues: CASRGLAGTGELFF. DNA for the CDR3: TGTGCCAGCAGGGGACTAGCGGGGACCGGGGAGCTGTTTTTT.

This clonotype has ten or more counts. The V call is TRBV5-1, the J call TRBJ1-6; D remains unclear. V was cut by 7 bases and J by 9 bases, with 17 bases left in between. CDR3 length: 14 residues. Germline loops: CDR1 SGHRS, CDR2 YFSETQ. The CDR3 bases are TGCGCCAGCTGCAAAGACCTAGGTGGTTCACCCCTCCACTTT. Its translation is CASCKDLGGSPLHF.

In this sample, this clonotype turned up many times. The chain has TRBV7-9 and TRBJ2-7, with 10 bases fitting TRBD2. Unmatched junction bases numbered 3, after V lost 4 bases and J lost 0 bases. The germline gives CDR1 SEHNR, CDR2 FQNEAQ (reference sequence). The CDR3 contains 15 residues. The CDR3 DNA follows: TGTGCCAGCAGCTCTAGCGGGAGCCCCTCCTACGAGCAGTACTTC. Translation: CASSSSGSPSYEQYF. The full variable domain, in which reference TRBV7-9 and TRBJ2-7 provide the parts outside the CDR3, is DTGVSQNPRHKITKRGQNVTFRCDPISEHNRLYWYRQTLGQGPEFLTYFQNEAQLEKSRLLSDRFSAERPKGSFSTLEIQRTEQGDSAMYLCASSSSGSPSYEQYFGPGTRLTVT.

The rearrangement uses TRBV5-1 and TRBJ2-7; 11 bases agree with TRBD1. The CDR3 runs to 15 residues. The J segment lost 6 bases and the V segment lost 0 bases, leaving 5 bases of the junction unmatched. Germline CDR1 SGHRS, CDR2 YFSETQ. CDR3 loop: CASSLVGTGGSEQYF. In DNA form, the CDR3 reads TGCGCCAGCAGCTTGGTAGGGACAGGGGGTAGCGAGCAGTACTTC. The entire variable domain, with the rest obtained from reference TRBV5-1 and TRBJ2-7, is as follows: KAGVTQTPRYLIKTRGQQVTLSCSPISGHRSVSWYQQTPGQGLQFLFEYFSETQRNKGNFPGRFSGRQFSNSRSEMNVSTLELGDSALYLCASSLVGTGGSEQYFGPGTRLTVT.

A few counts support this clonotype. The CDR3 region has the DNA TGTGCCAGCAGCGTCGACCCCGGGACAGTCCTTCCCGAAGCTTTCTTT. This sequence encodes CASSVDPGTVLPEAFF. This sequence joins TRBV9 and TRBJ1-1, with 7 bases that match TRBD1. Germline V gene lookup returns CDR1 SGDLS and CDR2 YYNGEE. This CDR3 is 16 amino acids long. V dropped 2 bases and J dropped 8; count of bases not matched to a gene: 15.

This clonotype appeared many times. The chain has TRBV20-1 and TRBJ1-1; 11 bases map to TRBD1. The CDR3 runs to 15 residues. V lost 1 base to trimming and J lost 2 bases; unmatched junction nucleotides: 3. Germline CDR1 is DFQATT and CDR2 is SNEGSKA (reference sequence). In nucleotides, the CDR3 is TGCAGTGCTAGAGTGGGACAGGGGGTAAACACTGAAGCTTTCTTT. It specifies CSARVGQGVNTEAFF.

This clonotype appeared many times. V is TRBV2 and J is TRBJ2-7, with a possible D match to TRBD1 (5 bases). This CDR3 has 12 residues. Germline values: CDR1 SNHLY, CDR2 FYNNEI. V was pared by 5 bases and J by 4 bases, with 9 bases between. The CDR3 DNA is TGTGCCAGCAGTACCCAGGGATACGAGCAGTACTTC. This sequence encodes CASSTQGYEQYF.